This TCR beta chain was identified in a study of blood T cell repertoires in COVID-19. Study overall: Samples taken during acute and convalescent COVID-19 were collected in the United States, Italy and Spain.

Sequenced by immunoSEQ multiplex PCR; TCRdb stores in-frame clones only, minus some. The sample lists about 190,000 clones; about 90% were seen once. CDR1 and CDR2 from the germline V gene are SGHRS and YFSETQ. CDR3 length: 17 amino acids. With 3 bases clipped from V and 5 bases from J, the junction kept 14 bases outside the gene matches. Sequenced material: peripheral blood. The clonotype comes from a man aged 50 to 60 with acute or convalescent COVID-19. This sequence joins TRBV5-1 and TRBJ2-5, with TRBD2 matching 9 bases. DNA of the CDR3: TGCGCCAGCAGCTCGGCCAGCGGGGGGATCACCTCGGAGACCCAGTACTTC. It yields the protein CASSSASGGITSETQYF.